This T cell receptor (beta chain) was found in a study of shared clonotypes between healthy human individuals. Positively selected for CCR7, the CD45RO-negative cells used as naive CD8 cells excluded terminally differentiated effector memory CD45RA+ cells. TCRdb's copy holds only in-frame clones and misses some; the assay was immunoSEQ multiplex PCR. The repertoire consists of fewer than 1 million clones, with approximately 96% occurring once and the leading ten covering roughly 0.23%. What was sequenced was naive CD8+ T cells sorted from blood. The sequence came from a man aged 25 to 40 in good health.

CDR3 region: CASSLGTPDQPQHF. The CDR3 coding sequence is TGTGCCAGCAGTCTTGGGACACCGGATCAGCCCCAGCATTTT. The chain employs TRBV6-5 and TRBJ1-5, with D tentatively TRBD1 (6 bases). The CDR3 runs 14 residues. CDR1 MNHEY and CDR2 SVGAGI come from the germline V gene. V was cut by 5 bases and J by 5 bases, with 13 bases left in between.